These T cell receptor beta chains were read from a single sample in a study of blood T cell repertoires in COVID-19. Data came from immunoSEQ multiplex PCR; TCRdb stores just in-frame clones and leaves some out. The repertoire includes 300,000 to 400,000 clones, about 90% of them detected once, and about 3% sits in the top ten. The sequenced sample was peripheral blood. Receptors originate from a woman under 40 with COVID-19, enrolled during active disease. The CDR3 runs from the conserved cysteine through the conserved F or W. Fields, in order: D gene, V gene, J gene, CDR3 protein, CDR3 DNA. D genes are given only for firm matches.

D: NA
V: TRBV4-1
J: TRBJ1-5
CDR3: CASSQLSGTESNQPQHF
DNA: TGCGCCAGCAGCCAATTAAGTGGTACAGAAAGCAATCAGCCCCAGCATTTT

D: NA
V: TRBV19
J: TRBJ1-2
CDR3: CASSSTDNYGYTF
DNA: TGTGCCAGTAGTTCGACTGACAACTATGGCTACACCTTC

D: NA
V: TRBV5-5
J: TRBJ1-1
CDR3: CASSLQGGDTEAFF
DNA: TGTGCCAGCAGCTTGCAAGGGGGGGACACTGAAGCTTTCTTT

D: TRBD2
V: TRBV7-2
J: TRBJ2-1
CDR3: CASSFSGGPYNEQFF
DNA: TGTGCCAGCAGCTTCAGCGGGGGTCCCTACAATGAGCAGTTCTTC

D: TRBD1
V: TRBV5-1
J: TRBJ2-5
CDR3: CASSLFGQGAIQTQYF
DNA: TGCGCCAGCAGCTTGTTCGGACAGGGGGCAATTCAGACCCAGTACTTC

D: NA
V: TRBV9
J: TRBJ2-1
CDR3: CASSAEPRDSEQFF
DNA: TGTGCCAGCAGCGCAGAACCCCGGGACTCTGAGCAGTTCTTC

D: TRBD1
V: TRBV12-3/TRBV12-4
J: TRBJ1-2
CDR3: CASRGTGAANTF
DNA: TGTGCCAGCAGGGGAACAGGGGCGGCTAATACCTTC

D: NA
V: TRBV4-3
J: TRBJ2-3
CDR3: CASSRGESLGTDTQYF
DNA: TGCGCCAGCAGCCGGGGGGAGTCGTTGGGCACAGATACGCAGTATTTT

D: TRBD2
V: TRBV6-2/TRBV6-3
J: TRBJ2-5
CDR3: CASSYSIIAGFETQYF
DNA: TGTGCCAGCAGTTACTCGATAATAGCGGGATTTGAGACCCAGTACTTC

D: NA
V: TRBV4-3
J: TRBJ1-4
CDR3: CASSQGTAGFNEKLFF
DNA: TGCGCCAGCAGCCAAGGGACAGCCGGATTTAATGAAAAACTGTTTTTT

D: NA
V: TRBV9
J: TRBJ2-2
CDR3: CASSVVGDTGELFF
DNA: TGTGCCAGCAGCGTAGTCGGGGACACCGGGGAGCTGTTTTTT